This T cell receptor (beta chain) was sequenced during a study of cytomegalovirus exposure and HLA in healthy donors. The CDR3 has 16 residues. Germline V lookup: CDR1 LGHNA, CDR2 YSLEER. V shed 0 bases and J shed 0 bases, with 11 bases lying between them. Findings and limits, study-wide: Trimming of TCR beta V- and J-genes showed a link, identified in a later analysis, to a missense DCLRE1C variant. Across all donors, roughly uniform sequencing depth was an assumption of the presence/absence analyses.

The primer mix had 60 Vbeta and 13 Jbeta primers. Some clones are missing from TCRdb's copy, which holds only in-frame ones; the method was immunoSEQ multiplex PCR. The sample shows 150,000 to 200,000 clones, approximately 75% of them seen only once. Comment on this clone: Its antigen is currently unknown.

The receptor comes from a man aged 45-65 years in good health and CMV-seropositive. The sequencing sample was made of PBMCs. This rearrangement joins TRBV4-3 to TRBJ1-1; possibly TRBD1 for D (5 bases). CDR3 bases: TGCGCCAGCAGCCAAGATTGGGGCACCATGAACACTGAAGCTTTCTTT. It codes for CASSQDWGTMNTEAFF.